This note documents a single T cell receptor beta chain sequence. This sample was included in a study of blood T cell repertoires in COVID-19. Overall study: Samples taken during acute and convalescent COVID-19 were collected in the United States, Italy and Spain.

Study processing details: Using reference gene primer amplification, nucleated cell counts were estimated. Sequencing used immunoSEQ multiplex PCR; TCRdb keeps in-frame clones, though not all of them. V, J and clone size are those of that table, while D and trimming were read from the DNA. The repertoire has roughly 280,000 clones, 70% to 90% of them found once; the top ten carry under 2%. CDR1 is SEHNR, CDR2 FQNEAQ, per germline (reference sequence). V lost 5 bases and J lost 2; bases outside the gene matches: 5. This CDR3 has 15 residues. The sample comprised peripheral blood. The rearrangement links TRBV7-9 to TRBJ1-4, with 7 bases identical to TRBD1. This receptor was taken from a man aged 25-40 years with active or convalescent COVID-19. The CDR3 bases are TGTGCCAGCAGCCCCCCAGGGGGGACTAATGAAAAACTGTTTTTT. Translation gives CASSPPGGTNEKLFF.